Listed below are T cell receptor beta chains from one sample, sequenced in a study of T cells in Graves' hyperthyroidism and ophthalmopathy. MiXCR was run by TCRdb on the multiplex PCR reads, yielding one entry per CDR3 protein. The data contain about 580,000 distinct CDR3 sequences, roughly 46% of them singletons. Sequenced material: peripheral blood or thyroid tissue (not recorded which). Receptors were obtained from a woman under 30 with Graves' hyperthyroidism. CDR3s include the opening cysteine and the closing phenylalanine or tryptophan. D genes are given only for firm matches. Clone size is shown for a subset of rows, as once, few, many or a class of expanded clone.

V	size	J	D	length	CDR3	DNA
TRBV7-2	many	TRBJ2-5	TRBD1	14	CASSLGQPQETQYF	TGTGCCAGCAGCTTGGGACAGCCTCAAGAGACCCAGTACTTC
TRBV12-3/TRBV12-4	many	TRBJ2-7	TRBD2	16	CASSFATSGRGYEQYF	TGTGCCAGCAGTTTCGCGACTAGCGGGAGGGGATACGAGCAGTACTTC
TRBV15	-	TRBJ2-3	-	14	CATSREGGTDTQYF	TGTGCCACCAGCAGAGAGGGGGGCACAGATACGCAGTATTTT
TRBV6-5	many	TRBJ2-5	-	16	CASSYLNTGNQETQYF	TGTGCCAGCAGTTACCTTAATACAGGGAACCAAGAGACCCAGTACTTC
TRBV7-7	few	TRBJ2-5	-	12	CATRGNQETQYF	TGTGCTACAAGAGGAAACCAAGAGACCCAGTACTTC
TRBV19	-	TRBJ1-5	TRBD1	13	CASKYRGNQPQHF	TGTGCCAGCAAATACAGGGGGAATCAGCCCCAGCATTTT
TRBV7-1	-	TRBJ2-7	TRBD2	14	CASSQRLAETVLYF	TGTGCCAGCAGCCAGCGACTAGCGGAAACAGTATTGTACTTC
TRBV10-2	-	TRBJ1-2	TRBD1	14	CASSPRQGRAGNTF	TGTGCCAGCAGCCCACGACAGGGGAGGGCTGGAAACACCTTC
TRBV4-1	many	TRBJ1-2	-	15	CASSQDLSVNYGYTF	TGCGCCAGCAGCCAAGATCTTTCGGTTAACTATGGCTACACCTTC
TRBV29-1	-	TRBJ1-2	-	11	CSSNNSYGYTF	TGCAGCAGTAACAACAGCTATGGCTACACCTTC
TRBV6-4	-	TRBJ1-4	-	14	CASSERGVSEKLFF	TGTGCCAGCAGTGAAAGGGGGGTGAGTGAAAAACTGTTTTTT
TRBV12-5	many	TRBJ1-5	-	17	CASGLVPRGGSNQPQHF	TGTGCTAGTGGTTTGGTACCACGGGGGGGGAGCAATCAGCCCCAGCATTTT
TRBV6-1	-	TRBJ1-1	-	15	CASSVHGNKNTEAFF	TGTGCCAGCAGTGTCCATGGAAACAAGAACACTGAAGCTTTCTTT
TRBV7-2	many	TRBJ2-7	TRBD2	14	CASSSLAVSYEQYF	TGTGCCAGCAGCTCGCTAGCGGTCAGCTACGAGCAGTACTTC
TRBV29-1	-	TRBJ2-1	-	13	CSSRTVSYNEQFF	TGCAGCAGCCGGACTGTCTCCTACAATGAGCAGTTCTTC
TRBV5-1	-	TRBJ1-1	-	14	CASSPFGGGTEAFF	TGCGCCAGCAGTCCCTTTGGGGGAGGTACTGAAGCTTTCTTT
TRBV2	many	TRBJ2-7	-	14	CASSVDYRPYEQYF	TGTGCCAGCAGTGTCGACTACCGCCCCTACGAGCAGTACTTC
TRBV29-1	-	TRBJ1-5	TRBD1	15	CSVEEVGQGGQPQHF	TGCAGCGTTGAAGAGGTGGGACAGGGGGGGCAGCCCCAGCATTTT
TRBV30	-	TRBJ2-7	-	12	CAWKGGAYEQYF	TGTGCCTGGAAAGGGGGAGCCTACGAGCAGTACTTC
TRBV10-3	-	TRBJ1-1	-	14	CATVDQGMNTEAFF	TGTGCCACCGTTGATCAGGGTATGAACACTGAAGCTTTCTTT
TRBV6-2/TRBV6-3	many	TRBJ2-7	-	14	CASSYFGRNYEQYF	TGTGCCAGCAGTTACTTTGGCAGAAACTACGAGCAGTACTTC
TRBV7-9	-	TRBJ2-1	-	14	CASSLVVGGNEQFF	TGTGCCAGCAGCTTAGTGGTCGGGGGCAATGAGCAGTTCTTC
TRBV7-2	many	TRBJ2-2	-	13	CASSLQGTGELFF	TGTGCCAGCAGCTTACAGGGGACCGGGGAGCTGTTTTTT
TRBV12-3/TRBV12-4	few	TRBJ1-1	-	15	CASSLHRGGNTEAFF	TGTGCCAGCAGTCTTCATCGGGGGGGGAACACTGAAGCTTTCTTT
TRBV15	-	TRBJ2-7	TRBD2	16	CATSTAGGPPGYEQYF	TGTGCCACCAGCACTGCGGGAGGGCCCCCCGGCTACGAGCAGTACTTC
TRBV29-1	many	TRBJ2-7	-	11	CSVELGREQYF	TGCAGCGTTGAGCTGGGGCGCGAGCAGTACTTC
TRBV2	-	TRBJ1-2	-	14	CASRIREGNYGYTF	TGTGCCAGCAGAATCAGGGAGGGTAACTATGGCTACACCTTC
TRBV4-3	-	TRBJ2-6	-	14	CASSTIKGFQVLTF	TGCGCCAGCAGCACCATTAAGGGGTTTCAGGTCCTGACTTTC